This passage covers 18 T cell receptor beta chains from one sample sequenced in a study of blood T cell repertoires in COVID-19. Profiled with immunoSEQ multiplex PCR; TCRdb holds only in-frame clones, not every one. The sample lists 90,000 to 120,000 clones; roughly 84% were seen once. Material: peripheral blood. The receptors stem from a human donor in a cohort sampled during active COVID-19.

This clone was detected only a few times. This rearrangement joins TRBV7-9 to TRBJ2-7; 9 nucleotides line up with TRBD2. The V gene's germline CDR1 is SEHNR and CDR2 FQNEAQ (reference sequence). This CDR3 spans 18 amino acids. V was pared by 0 bases and J by 6 bases, with 15 bases of the junction left unmatched. The CDR3 sequence is CASSLARLADKLLREQYV. CDR3 in DNA: TGTGCCAGCAGCTTAGCGAGACTAGCGGACAAATTGCTCCGCGAGCAGTACGTC.

The rearrangement links TRBV5-1 to TRBJ2-2; TRBD2 might be the D (6 bases). The V gene's germline CDR1 is SGHRS and CDR2 YFSETQ. The CDR3 sequence is 16 residues long. V gave up 2 bases and J gave up 0 bases, with 11 bases separating them. The CDR3 region is CASSFSGTSNTGELFF. As DNA, the CDR3 is TGCGCCAGCAGCTTTTCCGGGACTTCGAACACCGGGGAGCTGTTTTTT.

The chain links TRBV12-5 to TRBJ1-6; 8 bases are a match to TRBD1. J lost 6 bases, V lost 0 bases, and 4 bases had no gene match. The CDR3 has 16 amino acids. The V gene's germline CDR1 is LGHNT and CDR2 FRNRAP. The CDR3 nucleotides are TGTGCTAGTGGTTTGGTCCGACAGGGGAGTAATTCACCCCTCCACTTT. Its protein product is CASGLVRQGSNSPLHF. Using reference TRBV12-5 and TRBJ1-6 for the parts outside the CDR3, the full variable domain is DARVTQTPRHKVTEMGQEVTMRCQPILGHNTVFWYRQTMMQGLELLAYFRNRAPLDDSGMPKDRFSAEMPDATLATLKIQPSEPRDSAVYFCASGLVRQGSNSPLHFGNGTRLTVT.

CDR3 coding DNA: TGTGCCAGCAGCTTCACTAGGGTTGGCACAGATACGCAGTATTTT. Translating gives CASSFTRVGTDTQYF. This sequence joins TRBV7-2 and TRBJ2-3; D perhaps matches TRBD2 (5 bases). The germline V and J ends were trimmed by 3 bases and 1 base, with 11 bases remaining between them. Germline lookup yields CDR1 SGHTA and CDR2 FQGNSA. There are 15 residues in the CDR3.

This clone showed up just once. CDR3 sequence reads: CASSIGVDTEAFF. DNA of the CDR3: TGTGCCAGCTCGATTGGAGTCGACACTGAAGCTTTCTTT. The chain links TRBV18 to TRBJ1-1; no clear D. The V end lost 6 bases, the J end lost 3 bases, and 11 bases lay between the germline ends. The CDR3 runs 13 residues. Germline CDR1 reads KGHSH; CDR2 reads LQKENI.

Regarding this clone: Relative to the germline gene, one junction end is altered; a read error may explain this. The CDR3 bases are TGTGCTAGCAGCTTTGGACTCTTCAATGAGCAGTTCTTC. It translates to CASSFGLFNEQFF. The chain is built from TRBV7-7 and TRBJ2-1, with D perhaps matching TRBD2 (5 bases). The germline V gene encodes CDR1 SSHAT and CDR2 FNYEAQ (reference sequence). This CDR3 comprises 13 residues.

The chain is built from TRBV28 and TRBJ2-1; 10 bases match TRBD2. V was pared by 4 bases and J by 8 bases, with 11 bases of the junction left unmatched. Germline V lookup: CDR1 MDHEN, CDR2 SYDVKM. The CDR3 runs to 16 residues. The CDR3 coding sequence is TGTGCCAGCAGTTCCCCCCCTAGCGGGAGTTCTTATGAGCAGTTCTTC. Protein product: CASSSPPSGSSYEQFF.

The genes are TRBV24-1 and TRBJ2-3, with D possibly being TRBD2 (5 bases). V gave up 3 bases and J gave up 1 base, with 13 bases separating them. CDR3 size: 16 residues. Germline V gene data show CDR1 as KGHDR and CDR2 as SFDVKD. The CDR3 nucleotides read TGTGCCACCAGTGATCCCCACTTCGGGGGCACAGATACGCAGTATTTT. This gives the protein CATSDPHFGGTDTQYF.

V is TRBV5-1 and J is TRBJ2-4; 7 positions match TRBD1. This CDR3 region has 16 residues. CDR1 is SGHRS and CDR2 is YFSETQ in the germline V gene. V dropped 1 base and J dropped 1; count of bases not matched to a gene: 5. This chain's CDR3 is CASSLRGLTAKNIQYF. The CDR3 DNA reads as TGCGCCAGCAGCTTGAGGGGGCTTACGGCCAAAAACATTCAGTACTTC.

The gene calls are TRBV9 and TRBJ2-6; 10 bases fit TRBD2. This CDR3 region has 18 residues. Germline values: CDR1 SGDLS, CDR2 YYNGEE. The V and J ends lost 3 bases and 0 bases, in that order; junction bases with no gene match: 6. CDR3 in amino acids: CASSGPGLATSGANVLTF. In DNA, the CDR3 is TGTGCCAGCAGCGGGCCGGGACTAGCGACCTCTGGGGCCAACGTCCTGACTTTC.

This chain uses TRBV9 with TRBJ2-5, with D maybe TRBD1 (6 bases). The CDR3 spans 16 residues. Germline V gives CDR1 SGDLS, CDR2 YYNGEE. Trimming took 3 bases from V and 4 from J, leaving 19 bases between them. CDR3 amino acids: CASSAGPGEMGETQYF. In nucleotides, the CDR3 is TGTGCCAGCAGCGCGGGACCAGGGGAAATGGGAGAGACCCAGTACTTC.

This clone was seen a handful of times. The genes are TRBV5-4 and TRBJ1-2; TRBD1 matches 7 bases. V lost 4 bases, J lost 5 bases, and 8 bases stayed unmatched. Germline V gene sequence: CDR1 SGHNT, CDR2 YYREEE (reference sequence). This CDR3 has 14 residues. In DNA, the CDR3 is TGTGCCAGCAGCAGGCCGGGGACAGTTTATGGCTACACCTTC. The encoded protein is CASSRPGTVYGYTF.

Points on this clone: This may stem from a read error, because a much larger clone lies one nucleotide away. The sample carries other DNA sequences with the same CDR3. The genes are TRBV5-1 and TRBJ1-2, with 7 bases fitting TRBD1. Germline CDR1 is SGHRS and CDR2 is YFSETQ. This CDR3 region has 15 residues. The CDR3, as DNA: TGCGCCAGCAGCTTGGGTACAGGGGCCAACTATGGCTACACCTTT. This codes for CASSLGTGANYGYTF. The complete variable domain, with remaining parts taken from reference TRBV5-1 and TRBJ1-2, reads KAGVTQTPRYLIKTRGQQVTLSCSPISGHRSVSWYQQTPGQGLQFLFEYFSETQRNKGNFPGRFSGRQFSNSRSEMNVSTLELGDSALYLCASSLGTGANYGYTFGSGTRLTVV.

The CDR3 here is CAIKGGDRAFSGNTIYF. In DNA, the CDR3 is TGTGCCATCAAGGGAGGTGACAGGGCTTTCTCTGGAAACACCATATATTTT. V is TRBV10-3 and J is TRBJ1-3; TRBD1 aligns across 7 bases. Germline CDR1 is ENHRY and CDR2 is SYGVKD. The CDR3 is made up of 17 amino acids. The ends lost 7 bases at V and 0 bases at J; junction bases unmatched: 12.

V is TRBV6-1 and J is TRBJ2-3; 7 bases match TRBD1. Germline CDR1 and CDR2: MNHNS and SASEGT. With V trimmed by 1 base and J by 3 bases, 1 base remained unmatched. CDR3 length: 14 residues. The CDR3 region is CASSEDRGTDTQYF. The CDR3 bases are TGTGCCAGCAGTGAAGACAGGGGTACAGATACGCAGTATTTT.

The rearrangement joins TRBV9 to TRBJ2-5, with a possible D match to TRBD1 (6 bases). This CDR3 contains 15 residues. The germline V and J ends were trimmed by 0 bases and 5 bases, with 14 bases remaining between them. Germline CDR1 is SGDLS and CDR2 is YYNGEE. DNA of the CDR3: TGTGCCAGCAGCGTAGGTCCAGGGGTTCAGGAGACCCAGTACTTC. Encoded protein: CASSVGPGVQETQYF.

The V and J genes are TRBV4-3 and TRBJ2-5; 13 nucleotides match TRBD2. Germline values: CDR1 LGHNA, CDR2 YSLEER. The CDR3 totals 17 residues. After removal of 1 base from V and 5 bases from J, the junction contained 7 bases not matched to a gene. The CDR3 loop is CASSQGVLAGGGETQYF. The DNA for the CDR3 is TGCGCCAGCAGCCAAGGAGTACTAGCGGGAGGGGGCGAGACCCAGTACTTC.

The V and J genes are TRBV6-2 or TRBV6-3 and TRBJ2-7; 8 bases fit TRBD2. Germline V CDR1 and CDR2: MNHEY, SVGEGT. The CDR3 has 14 amino acids. V lost 2 bases and J lost 6; bases outside the gene matches: 6. The CDR3 here is CASSYGAGTSEQYV. The CDR3 nucleotides are TGTGCCAGCAGTTACGGGGCAGGGACTAGCGAGCAGTACGTC.